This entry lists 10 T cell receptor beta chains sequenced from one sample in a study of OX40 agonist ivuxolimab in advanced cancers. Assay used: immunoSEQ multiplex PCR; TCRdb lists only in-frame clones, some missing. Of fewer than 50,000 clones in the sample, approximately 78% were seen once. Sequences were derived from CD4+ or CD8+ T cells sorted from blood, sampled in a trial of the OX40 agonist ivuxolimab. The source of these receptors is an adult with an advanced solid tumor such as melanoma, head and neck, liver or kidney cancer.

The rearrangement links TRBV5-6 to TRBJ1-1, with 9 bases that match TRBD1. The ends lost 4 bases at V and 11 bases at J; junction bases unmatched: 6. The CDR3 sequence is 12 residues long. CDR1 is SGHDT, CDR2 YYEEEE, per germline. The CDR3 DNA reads TGTGCCAGCAGCGGGGGGACAGGGTTGGCTTTCTTT. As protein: CASSGGTGLAFF.

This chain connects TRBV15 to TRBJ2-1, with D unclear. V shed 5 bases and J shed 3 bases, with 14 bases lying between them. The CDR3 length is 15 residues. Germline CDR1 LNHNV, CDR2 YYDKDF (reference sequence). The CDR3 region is CATSPSDPNYNEQFF. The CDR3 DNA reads TGTGCCACCAGCCCCTCTGACCCCAACTACAATGAGCAGTTCTTC.

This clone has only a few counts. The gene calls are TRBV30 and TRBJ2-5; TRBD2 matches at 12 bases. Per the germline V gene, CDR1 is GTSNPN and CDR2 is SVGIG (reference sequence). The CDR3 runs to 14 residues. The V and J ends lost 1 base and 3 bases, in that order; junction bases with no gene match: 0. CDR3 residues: CAWSGTSGEETQYF. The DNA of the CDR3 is TGTGCCTGGAGTGGGACTAGCGGGGAAGAGACCCAGTACTTC.

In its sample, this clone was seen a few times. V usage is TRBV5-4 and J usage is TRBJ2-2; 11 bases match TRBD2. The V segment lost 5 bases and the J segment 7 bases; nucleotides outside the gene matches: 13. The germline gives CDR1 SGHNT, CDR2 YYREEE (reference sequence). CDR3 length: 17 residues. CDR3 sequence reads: CASSPGLAEKPGGELFF. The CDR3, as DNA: TGTGCCAGCAGTCCGGGACTAGCGGAAAAACCCGGCGGGGAGCTGTTTTTT.

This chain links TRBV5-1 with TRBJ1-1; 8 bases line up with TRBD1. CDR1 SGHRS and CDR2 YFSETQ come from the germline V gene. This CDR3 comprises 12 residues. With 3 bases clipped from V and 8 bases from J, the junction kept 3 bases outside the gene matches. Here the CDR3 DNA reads TGCGCCAGCAGCTCGAGACAGGGGGAAGCTTTCTTT. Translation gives CASSSRQGEAFF.

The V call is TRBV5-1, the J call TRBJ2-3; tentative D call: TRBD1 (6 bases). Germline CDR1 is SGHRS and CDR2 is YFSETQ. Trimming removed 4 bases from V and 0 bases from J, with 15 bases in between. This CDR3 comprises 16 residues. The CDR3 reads CASSPSARGSTDTQYF. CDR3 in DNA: TGCGCCAGCAGCCCCTCCGCAAGGGGGAGCACAGATACGCAGTATTTT.

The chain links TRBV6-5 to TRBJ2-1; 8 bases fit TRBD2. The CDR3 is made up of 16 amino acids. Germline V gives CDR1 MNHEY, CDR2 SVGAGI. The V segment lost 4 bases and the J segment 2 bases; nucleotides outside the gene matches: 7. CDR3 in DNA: TGTGCCAGCAGTTCCCTTCTAGCGGGCACCTACAATGAGCAGTTCTTC. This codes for CASSSLLAGTYNEQFF.

The DNA of the CDR3 is TGTGCCTGTCGGGCGGGAGGGCCAGATACGCAGTATTTT. Protein: CACRAGGPDTQYF. The V gene is TRBV2, the J gene TRBJ2-3; TRBD2 matches 9 bases. The CDR3 is made up of 13 amino acids. With 11 bases clipped from V and 4 bases from J, the junction kept 7 bases outside the gene matches. The germline gives CDR1 SNHLY, CDR2 FYNNEI.

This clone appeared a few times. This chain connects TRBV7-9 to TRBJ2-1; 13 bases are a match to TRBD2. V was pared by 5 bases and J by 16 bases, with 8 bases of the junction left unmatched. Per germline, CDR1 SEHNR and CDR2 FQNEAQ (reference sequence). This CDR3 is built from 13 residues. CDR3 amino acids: CASSPGLAGVGFF. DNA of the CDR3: TGTGCCAGCAGCCCAGGACTAGCGGGAGTGGGTTTCTTC.

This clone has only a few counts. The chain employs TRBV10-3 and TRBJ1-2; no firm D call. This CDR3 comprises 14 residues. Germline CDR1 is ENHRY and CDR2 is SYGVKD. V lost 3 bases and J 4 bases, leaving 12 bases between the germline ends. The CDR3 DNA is TGTGCCATCAGTGAAGGGTCCACGACCTATGGCTACACCTTC. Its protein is CAISEGSTTYGYTF.